The following is a T cell receptor (beta chain) sequence with its context. V lost 3 bases to trimming and J lost 4 bases; unmatched junction nucleotides: 4. CDR1 is LGHNA, CDR2 YNFKEQ, per germline. This CDR3 has 16 amino acids. TCRdb's table, derived via immunoSEQ multiplex PCR, lists solely in-frame clones and lacks some. The sample gives some 150,000 clones, 85% to 90% of which show up once; 3.3% is in the top ten. The data belong to a study of cytomegalovirus exposure and HLA in healthy donors. The receptor was isolated from a woman younger than 35 in good health and CMV-seropositive. The V call is TRBV4-2, the J call TRBJ2-3; 13 nucleotides align to TRBD2. Sequencing input: PBMCs. The DNA for the CDR3 is TGTGCCAGCAGCCAGGCCGGACTAGCGGGAGCAGATACGCAGTATTTT. Amino acid sequence: CASSQAGLAGADTQYF.